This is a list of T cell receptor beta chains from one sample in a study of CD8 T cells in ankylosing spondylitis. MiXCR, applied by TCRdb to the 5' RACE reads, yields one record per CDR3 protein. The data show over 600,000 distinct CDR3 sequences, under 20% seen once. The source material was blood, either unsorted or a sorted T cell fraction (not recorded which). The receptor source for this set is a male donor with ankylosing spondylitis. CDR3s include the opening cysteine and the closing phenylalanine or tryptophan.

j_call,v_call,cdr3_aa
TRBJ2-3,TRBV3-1,CASSQQPAAMIEDTQYF
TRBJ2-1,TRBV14,CASSQDITSSYNEQFF
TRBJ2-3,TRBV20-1,CSARGGDWDTQYF
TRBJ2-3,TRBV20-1,CSFDLHGDTQYF
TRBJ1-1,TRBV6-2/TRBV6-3,CASSYTAVEAFF
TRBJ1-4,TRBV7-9,CASSLENPPNEKLFF
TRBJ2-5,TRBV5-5,CASSLVQGVETQYF
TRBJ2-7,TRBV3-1,CASSHLLAGGNSYEQYF
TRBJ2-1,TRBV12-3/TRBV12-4,CASSFMMGGGAYNEQFF
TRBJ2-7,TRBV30,CAWSGTGGQEQYF
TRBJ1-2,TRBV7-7,CASSFGQGVYGYTF
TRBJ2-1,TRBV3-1,CASSQVPVALGGNEQFF
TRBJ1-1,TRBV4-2,CASSQDLWSAEAFF
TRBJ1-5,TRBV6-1,CASSRDRGDNQPQHF
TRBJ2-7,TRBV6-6,CASRAQGAWEQYF
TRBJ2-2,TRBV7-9,CASSPPDTKNTGELFF
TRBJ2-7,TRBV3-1,CASSQDRLLLTGKSYEQYF
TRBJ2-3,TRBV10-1,CASSDGYHTSSTDTQYF
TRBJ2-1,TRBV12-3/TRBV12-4,CASSLRVAGGNEQFF
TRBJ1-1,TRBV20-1,CSARTGVVNTEAFF
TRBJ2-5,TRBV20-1,CSANRRGRNQETQYF
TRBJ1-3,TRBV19,CASSQQGGNTIYF
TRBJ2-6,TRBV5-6,CASRRDRLSSGANVLTF
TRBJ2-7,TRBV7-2,CASSLQLAGAYEQYF
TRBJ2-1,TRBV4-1,CASSQDGAGGPYNEQFF
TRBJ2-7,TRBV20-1,CSARDRSGAYEQYF
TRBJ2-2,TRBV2,CASRPVAGELFF
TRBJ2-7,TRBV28,CASSIAGTGFKQYF
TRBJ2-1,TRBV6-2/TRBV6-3,CASSGLRDRGNEQFF
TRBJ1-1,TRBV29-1,CSVDPDLNTEAFF
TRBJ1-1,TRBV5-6,CASSLGAQGNTEAFF
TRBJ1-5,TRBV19,CASSWGRNKPQHF
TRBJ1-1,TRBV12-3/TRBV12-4,CASSLDRLGTEAFF
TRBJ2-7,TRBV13,CASSLGRDRGGDEQYF
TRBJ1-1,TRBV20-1,CSARDPVRTEAFF
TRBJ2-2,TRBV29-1,CSVTVEPGELFF
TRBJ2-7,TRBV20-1,CSADGLASYEQYF
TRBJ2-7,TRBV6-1,CASSVDRGHYEQYF
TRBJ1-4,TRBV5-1,CASSLILGATGRSEKLFF
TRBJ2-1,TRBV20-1,CSARDPDLAGVYNEQFF
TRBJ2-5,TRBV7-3,CASSLGTEETQYF
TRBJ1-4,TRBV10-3,CAIRGQAEKLFF
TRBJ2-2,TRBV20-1,CSAKDFEAGELFF
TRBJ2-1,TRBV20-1,CSAESSTGGTSSYNEQFF
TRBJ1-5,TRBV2,CASSDPGQGYNQPQHF
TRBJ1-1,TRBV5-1,CASSLDRGQATEAFF
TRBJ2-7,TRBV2,CASHAGGPYEQYF
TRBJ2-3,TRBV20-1,CSATGGALTTDTQYF
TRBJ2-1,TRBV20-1,CSATSPGAHNEQFF
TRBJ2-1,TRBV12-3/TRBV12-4,CASSPELAGVLFF
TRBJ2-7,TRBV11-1,CASSPKNDFYEQYF
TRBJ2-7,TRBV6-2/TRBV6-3,CASSYSMSAPPGSSYEQYF
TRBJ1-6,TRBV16,CASSQYATPDNSPLHF
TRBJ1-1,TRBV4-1,CASATGAEAFF
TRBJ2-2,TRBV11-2,CASSLAAGPGGGELFF
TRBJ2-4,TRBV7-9,CASSLAGPGGNIQYF
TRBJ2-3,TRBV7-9,CASSSARTSGLTDTQYF
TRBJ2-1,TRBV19,CASASQRSYNEQFF
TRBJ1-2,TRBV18,CASSPLQNWGTDYGYTF
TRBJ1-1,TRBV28,CASSLGARVDTEAFF